This is a list of T cell receptor beta chains from one sample in a study of blood T cell repertoires in COVID-19. Libraries were prepared by immunoSEQ multiplex PCR; TCRdb keeps only in-frame clonotypes and omits some of them. Of 250,000 to 400,000 clones listed, 88% are singletons. The sequencing sample was made of peripheral blood. The receptors were sampled from a woman aged 30 to 39 with COVID-19, enrolled during active disease. Each CDR3 is given with its conserved first and last residue. Fields, in order: clone size, J gene, V gene, D gene, CDR3 DNA, CDR3 protein. A D gene is named only where the DNA matches it firmly. A clone size is listed for some rows: how often the clone was seen (once, few, many), or a class if it is expanded.

NA,TRBJ2-5,TRBV6-5,NA,TGTGCCAGCAGGAGACAGAGGTGGGAGACCCAGTACTTC,CASRRQRWETQYF
NA,TRBJ1-1,TRBV2,TRBD1,TGTGCCAGCAGTGAAACCGGGACAGTAGACACTGAAGCTTTCTTT,CASSETGTVDTEAFF
NA,TRBJ1-6,TRBV19,NA,TGTGCCAGTAGTCCCTCAGGGATAGGGGATAATTCACCCCTCCACTTT,CASSPSGIGDNSPLHF
NA,TRBJ1-2,TRBV19,NA,TGTGCCAGTAGTATGGGGCCGCTCGCTAACTATGGCTACACCTTC,CASSMGPLANYGYTF
NA,TRBJ1-3,TRBV3-1/TRBV3-2,NA,TGTGCCAGCAGCCCGTACTTAGGGGCCATATATTTT,CASSPYLGAIYF
NA,TRBJ1-2,TRBV2,NA,TGTGCCAGCAGCCCAATGGGAGTGGACTATGGCTACACCTTC,CASSPMGVDYGYTF
NA,TRBJ2-6,TRBV19,TRBD1,TGTGCCAGTAGTAGAGGGACAGGGGGATTTACTGGGGCCAACGTCCTGACTTTC,CASSRGTGGFTGANVLTF
NA,TRBJ2-7,TRBV2,NA,TGTGCCAGCAGTGAGAGGGGACTGGGATACGAGCAGTACTTC,CASSERGLGYEQYF
once,TRBJ2-3,TRBV30,NA,TGTGCCTGGAGTTTCGGCGGCCGAGTGGAAGGTACGCAGTATTTT,CAWSFGGRVEGTQYF
once,TRBJ2-7,TRBV6-5,NA,TGTGCCAGCCGCTTACGGGACACAAGTCCCTACGAGCAGTACTTC,CASRLRDTSPYEQYF
NA,TRBJ1-1,TRBV2,NA,TGTGCCAGCAGTGAAGTAAGAGGGAGCGAAGCTTTCTTT,CASSEVRGSEAFF
NA,TRBJ1-2,TRBV4-2,TRBD1,TGTGCCAGCAGCCCCACAGGGGGCGGTGGCTACACCTTC,CASSPTGGGGYTF
NA,TRBJ1-6,TRBV18,NA,TGTGCCAGCTCACCGGGGGGGCCTAATAATTCACCCCTCCACTTT,CASSPGGPNNSPLHF
once,TRBJ2-7,TRBV5-6,TRBD1,TGTGCCAGCAGCTGGGGACAGGGCATCGACGAGCAGTACTTC,CASSWGQGIDEQYF
NA,TRBJ1-1,TRBV6-6,NA,TGTGCCAGCAGTTACTCGGGTATTTCCGGGGCTGAAGCTTTCTTT,CASSYSGISGAEAFF
NA,TRBJ1-4,TRBV2,TRBD1,TGTGCCAGCAGCAAGAGAGGGACAGGGGATAATGAAAAACTGTTTTTT,CASSKRGTGDNEKLFF
NA,TRBJ1-2,TRBV6-5,NA,TGTGCCAGCAGTACCGGGGGACGGGGACGGAATGGCTACACCTTC,CASSTGGRGRNGYTF
NA,TRBJ1-5,TRBV6-5,NA,TGTGCCAGCAGTTACAGAGGAGGAGGTCAGCCCCAGCATTTT,CASSYRGGGQPQHF
few,TRBJ1-6,TRBV18,NA,TGTGCCAGCTCGCCGGGACTTAATTCACCCCTCCACTTT,CASSPGLNSPLHF
NA,TRBJ1-4,TRBV19,NA,TGTGCCAGTAGTGTGATTCGGGAAAAACTGTTTTTT,CASSVIREKLFF
NA,TRBJ1-5,TRBV2,NA,TGTGCCAGCAGCAGGCCCAATCAGCCCCAGCATTTT,CASSRPNQPQHF
NA,TRBJ2-3,TRBV6-6,TRBD2,TGTGCCAGCAGTTACGTCGCGGGGGGGACCAGAGATACGCAGTATTTT,CASSYVAGGTRDTQYF
NA,TRBJ2-7,TRBV7-2,TRBD1,TGTGCCAGCAGCTTAGGGCGACAGGGTTTGAGCTACGAGCAGTACTTC,CASSLGRQGLSYEQYF
NA,TRBJ2-6,TRBV3-1/TRBV3-2,NA,TGTGCCAGCAGCACGGGACATCCCTCTGGGGCCAACGTCCTGACTTTC,CASSTGHPSGANVLTF
NA,TRBJ1-5,TRBV6-5,NA,TGTGCCAGCAGTAGGGACGGGGGAAATCAGCCCCAGCATTTT,CASSRDGGNQPQHF
NA,TRBJ2-1,TRBV7-2,NA,TGTGCCAGCAGCCCCCTCGGGTGGCAGGAGGGGTTCAATGAGCAGTTCTTC,CASSPLGWQEGFNEQFF
NA,TRBJ1-6,TRBV30,NA,TGTGCCTCAAGACAGCGCGGTGATTTTAATTCACCCCTCCACTTT,CASRQRGDFNSPLHF
once,TRBJ2-6,TRBV19,NA,TGTGCCAGTAGTATAACGGGGGTCAGCCTCTCTGGGGCCAACGTCCTGACTTTC,CASSITGVSLSGANVLTF
NA,TRBJ1-2,TRBV3-1/TRBV3-2,TRBD1,TGTGCCAGCAGCCAAGATTCGCGGGTTTATAGGGGGCAGGGTGAGGGCTACACCTTC,CASSQDSRVYRGQGEGYTF
NA,TRBJ1-2,TRBV7-9,NA,TGTGCCAGCAGCTCCCCGGCTAACTATGGCTACACCTTC,CASSSPANYGYTF
once,TRBJ1-1,TRBV15,NA,TGTGCCACCAGCAGAGAGGGCCAGACCGGGAACACTGAAGCTTTCTTT,CATSREGQTGNTEAFF